This T cell receptor (beta chain) was documented in a study of shared T cell receptors in the human thymus (dated by TCRdb to about 2021). Notes on the research overall: The study examined how the human thymus generates shared, self-reactive T-cell receptor alpha chains.

The CDR3, from cysteine to phenylalanine, totals 13 residues. Only the CDR3 DNA stays, 39 bases, in frame from base 1. V is cut by 8 bases and J by 1 base, and the space between the germline ends is 11 bases. The CDR1 and CDR2 encoded by the germline V gene are SNHLY and FYNNEI. To prepare the library, the immunoSEQ multiplex PCR assay was applied. TCRdb carries this immuneACCESS record with in-frame sequences only. Its versions omit some clonotypes, under half of them owing to an unresolved V gene in the studies checked, with the rest unexplained. A total of some 640,000 clones appear in this sample, around 87% of them only once. The ten largest clones add up to about 0.0094% of the sample. In regard to this clone: The clone's antigen remains unknown. Base qualities are missing; no much larger clone stands one base away.

The data were also submitted as part of a second study, on human thymus T cells. As the second publication notes: In Finland, the donors were immunologically healthy infants who were having open corrective cardiac surgery for congenital heart defects. The thymus tissue came from surgical resects taken out during corrective cardiac surgery. V and J gene segment usage appeared biased in both thymic and peripheral blood repertoires. According to the related research, thymic TCR repertoires were highly overlapping among unrelated individuals. The study used seven to nine infant thymus samples plus four related peripheral blood samples to characterize TCR alpha and beta repertoires. The infant donors were about 7 to 250 days old, and the cohort included a handful of males and a couple of females. Thymocytes were freed from the tissue by mechanical means and kept at -70 degrees C as pellets of roughly 9-34 million cells. A QIAsymphony instrument was used to extract genomic DNA from frozen cell pellets. TCRB and TCRAD loci were amplified from a standardized quantity of quality-controlled genomic DNA using the immunoSEQ multiplex PCR assay. Amplicons spanned the V(D)J region at a length sufficient to cover the CDR3 and identify V and J genes. Amplicon sequencing was performed on an Illumina platform through the commercial immunoSEQ service. Primer bias and sequencing errors were corrected as previously described, and TCRAD and TCRB were defined on the basis of the IMGT database. Analysis of the repertoires was done with immunoSEQ Analyzer 3.0 and VDJTools and included basic statistics, V/J segment usage, diversity estimates, rarefaction and pairwise overlap. Diversity was estimated using the Chao1, ChaoE, Efron-Thisted, Shannon and inverse Simpson indices, and was also estimated on datasets down-sampled to the size of the smallest sample. Repertoire overlap was assessed by strict matching of CDR3 nucleotide sequence, V gene and J gene, and clustering was done by Jaccard-based multidimensional scaling. On average, thymus samples gave hundreds of thousands of unique TCRB clonotypes, whereas blood samples gave about 84,000.

The chain employs TRBV2 and TRBJ1-1; the D gene is not confidently resolved. Sequencing was carried out using thymocytes. The sequence was obtained from a boy less than two years old with a congenital heart defect. Donor details come from another sample of the same person, matched by shared clones. The sequenced DNA is TGTGCCAGCCCCCGCGGTAGGAACACTGAAGCTTTCTTT. Its protein product is CASPRGRNTEAFF.